The clone carrying this T cell receptor beta chain was detected only a few times. As yet, its antigen is unknown. The data derive from a study of CD8 T cells in ankylosing spondylitis. Trimming cost V 6 bases and J 2 bases, with 17 bases left between them. The CDR3 contains 14 residues. CDR1 and CDR2 from the germline V gene are DFQATT and SNEGSKA (reference sequence). Study-level findings and limits: Ankylosing spondylitis blood seemed to carry a telltale TCR beta motif made of eight or nine highly homologous variants.

Making use of molecular barcodes, quantitative 5'-RACE generated TCR beta libraries. Each CDR3 protein gets one entry after TCRdb re-called the 5' RACE reads with MiXCR. The sample lists 250,000 or so distinct CDR3 sequences; roughly a quarter were seen once. The chain links TRBV20-1 to TRBJ2-7, with D tentatively TRBD1 or TRBD2 (5 bases each). What was sequenced was blood, either unsorted or a sorted T cell fraction (not recorded which). This TCR came from a male donor with ankylosing spondylitis or in good health (not recorded which). The CDR3 region is CSAPDGARPYEQYF. CDR3 bases: TGCAGTGCGCCAGACGGGGCCCGTCCCTACGAGCAGTACTTC.